Below, 26 T cell receptor beta chains from the same sample are listed, as sequenced in a study of regulatory dendritic cells for organ transplantation. Only in-frame clones appear in the TCRdb table, and some are missing; sequencing was by immunoSEQ multiplex PCR. The sample lists under 30,000 clones, roughly 79% occurring once. Sequenced input: memory CD4+ T cells from blood. Subset given: CD45RO+ memory T cells. These receptors came from a human donor in good health.

The chain has TRBV28 and TRBJ2-1, with 7 bases aligning to TRBD2. Per germline, CDR1 MDHEN and CDR2 SYDVKM. Trimming at V came to 4 bases and at J to 7 bases, leaving 13 bases not matched to a gene. The CDR3 covers 16 residues. The CDR3 sequence is CASSSSLGGGENEQFF. The DNA of the CDR3 is TGTGCCAGCAGTTCCTCCCTTGGGGGAGGGGAAAATGAGCAGTTCTTC.

The chain links TRBV5-8 to TRBJ1-2; TRBD1 aligns across 8 bases. The CDR3 loop spans 12 amino acids. The trim removed 4 bases at V and 8 bases at J, leaving 4 bases unmatched. Germline V gene sequence: CDR1 SGHTS, CDR2 YDEGEE. CDR3 sequence (DNA): TGTGCCAGCAGCCAAACAGGGGGGGGCTACACCTTC. This translates into CASSQTGGGYTF.

The rearrangement uses TRBV29-1 and TRBJ2-1; D unclear. V dropped 7 bases and J dropped 3 bases, with 4 bases sitting between them. There are 10 residues in the CDR3. From germline, CDR1 is SQVTM and CDR2 ANQGSEA. The CDR3 nucleotides read TGCAGCGCCTTCTACAATGAGCAGTTCTTC. As protein: CSAFYNEQFF.

This CDR3 reads CASRHRGSNTEAFF. DNA for the CDR3: TGTGCCAGCAGGCACAGGGGGTCGAACACTGAAGCTTTCTTT. The genes are TRBV7-2 and TRBJ1-1; 8 bases agree with TRBD1. The CDR3 has 14 residues. The junction had 4 bases not matched to a gene; V was cut back by 6 bases and J by 1 base. Per the germline V gene, CDR1 is SGHTA and CDR2 is FQGNSA.

This clone came up a few times. The V call is TRBV18, the J call TRBJ1-3; D is undetermined. V gave up 4 bases and J gave up 0 bases, with 13 bases separating them. The CDR3 extends over 16 amino acids. The germline gives CDR1 KGHSH, CDR2 LQKENI. The CDR3 here is CASSLSAASSGNTIYF. DNA for the CDR3: TGTGCCAGCTCACTCTCGGCGGCGAGCTCTGGAAACACCATATATTTT.

The chain links TRBV10-1 to TRBJ2-3; a possible D gene is TRBD2 (5 bases). With 4 bases removed from V and 1 base from J, the gap between germline ends came to 9 bases. The CDR3 totals 14 residues. Germline CDR1 reads WNHNN; CDR2 reads SYGVQD (reference sequence). The CDR3 DNA reads as TGCGCCAGCAGTGTACGGGATGGCACAGATACGCAGTATTTT. Protein sequence: CASSVRDGTDTQYF.

The J gene is TRBJ1-2, the V gene TRBV7-9, with TRBD1 matching 12 bases. CDR1 and CDR2 (germline): SEHNR, FQNEAQ (reference sequence). V lost 3 bases and J lost 8; bases outside the gene matches: 7. CDR3 length: 15 amino acids. The CDR3 DNA reads TGTGCCAGCAGCTTCCCGGGACAGGGGGCGATGGGCTACACCTTC. Its translation is CASSFPGQGAMGYTF.

The chain carries TRBV19 and TRBJ2-7; D is tentatively TRBD1 or TRBD2 (5 bases each). This CDR3 spans 17 amino acids. V lost 1 base to trimming and J lost 0 bases, with 16 bases between them. Germline V gene lookup returns CDR1 LNHDA and CDR2 SQIVND (reference sequence). CDR3 residues: CASSIANPGTGSYEQYF. The DNA of the CDR3 is TGTGCCAGTAGTATAGCCAATCCCGGGACGGGCTCCTACGAGCAGTACTTC.

This clone has only a few counts. The chain uses TRBV29-1 and TRBJ2-5; a weak D match, TRBD1 (5 bases). CDR3 size: 12 residues. Trimming stripped 8 bases from V and 7 bases from J, with 17 bases between. From germline, CDR1 is SQVTM and CDR2 ANQGSEA. The CDR3 reads CSSSTAQRTQYF. The CDR3 nucleotides read TGCAGCTCGTCGACAGCGCAGAGGACCCAGTACTTC. The full variable domain, its missing parts supplied by reference TRBV29-1 and TRBJ2-5, is SAVISQKPSRDICQRGTSLTIQCQVDSQVTMMFWYRQQPGQSLTLIATANQGSEATYESGFVIDKFPISRPNLTFSTLTVSNMSPEDSSIYLCSSSTAQRTQYFGPGTRLLVL.

The chain recombines TRBV27 with TRBJ1-4; D gene unclear. The CDR3 is 13 residues long. The ends were cut back, 7 bases at V and 11 bases at J, with 17 bases in the middle. Germline V lookup: CDR1 MNHEY, CDR2 SMNVEV (reference sequence). CDR3 region: CASTPVVGGKLFF. The CDR3 DNA reads as TGTGCCAGCACCCCAGTGGTCGGTGGGAAACTGTTTTTT.

This chain uses TRBV7-3 with TRBJ2-2; 7 bases align to TRBD2. V trimming: 3 bases; J trimming: 7 bases; junction bases outside the gene matches: 5. Germline-derived CDR1 and CDR2 are SGHTA and FQGTGA. CDR3 length: 14 amino acids. The DNA of the CDR3 is TGTGCCAGCAGCTTTGCGGGAGCGAGCGGGGAGCTGTTTTTT. Its translation is CASSFAGASGELFF. Looking up the rest from reference TRBV7-3 and TRBJ2-2 gives the full variable domain: GAGVSQTPSNKVTEKGKYVELRCDPISGHTALYWYRQSLGQGPEFLIYFQGTGAADDSGLPNDRFFAVRPEGSVSTLKIQRTERGDSAVYLCASSFAGASGELFFGEGSRLTVL.

This clone was picked up one time. This chain joins TRBV29-1 and TRBJ1-2, with 8 bases aligning to TRBD1. The CDR3 is made up of 12 amino acids. The V gene end was trimmed by 5 bases and the J gene end by 3 bases; junction bases not matched to a gene: 2. CDR1 is SQVTM, CDR2 ANQGSEA, per germline. The CDR3 DNA is TGCAGCGTTCCAGGGGGCGACTATGGCTACACCTTC. Its translation: CSVPGGDYGYTF.

This chain links TRBV6-1 with TRBJ2-6; tentative D call: TRBD1 (6 bases). This CDR3 region has 15 residues. The V and J ends lost 5 bases and 3 bases respectively, with 11 bases between them. Germline CDR1 is MNHNS and CDR2 is SASEGT. The CDR3 DNA reads as TGTGCCAGCAGTTTTACCAGGGGTGGGGCCAACGTCCTGACTTTC. Its translation: CASSFTRGGANVLTF.

This chain connects TRBV5-1 to TRBJ2-3, with D possibly being TRBD2 (6 bases). The ends were cut back, 3 bases at V and 6 bases at J, with 14 bases in the middle. Germline V CDR1 and CDR2: SGHRS, YFSETQ. CDR3 length: 14 amino acids. The CDR3 region has the DNA TGCGCCAGCAGCTACACGACTAGTTCGGATACGCAGTATTTT. It codes for CASSYTTSSDTQYF. The full variable domain, rest sourced from reference TRBV5-1 and TRBJ2-3, is KAGVTQTPRYLIKTRGQQVTLSCSPISGHRSVSWYQQTPGQGLQFLFEYFSETQRNKGNFPGRFSGRQFSNSRSEMNVSTLELGDSALYLCASSYTTSSDTQYFGPGTRLTVL.

This chain connects TRBV5-6 to TRBJ2-3; maybe TRBD2 (7 bases). This CDR3 has 16 amino acids. Germline CDR1 reads SGHDT; CDR2 reads YYEEEE. Trimming pared 5 bases from V and 4 bases from J, leaving 20 bases between. The CDR3 spells CASSLLGGGVADTQYF. The CDR3 nucleotides are TGTGCCAGCAGTCTATTAGGCGGGGGCGTGGCAGATACGCAGTATTTT.

The V call is TRBV11-2, the J call TRBJ2-7; the match to TRBD2 covers 12 bases. The CDR3 has 17 residues. The V segment lost 5 bases and the J segment 1 base; nucleotides outside the gene matches: 9. In germline, CDR1 is SGHAT, CDR2 FQNNGV. In DNA, the CDR3 is TGTGCCAGCAGCCCCCGCTGGACTAGCGGGACATCCTACGAGCAGTACTTC. The encoded protein is CASSPRWTSGTSYEQYF. Filled out from reference TRBV11-2 and TRBJ2-7, the complete variable domain reads EAGVAQSPRYKIIEKRQSVAFWCNPISGHATLYWYQQILGQGPKLLIQFQNNGVVDDSQLPKDRFSAERLKGVDSTLKIQPAKLEDSAVYLCASSPRWTSGTSYEQYFGPGTRLTVT.

The rearrangement links TRBV6-6 to TRBJ2-2; the D is unclear. This CDR3 is 13 amino acids long. Trimming shortened V by 5 bases and J by 6 bases, and 10 bases separated the two germline ends. Looked up from germline, CDR1 is MNHNY and CDR2 is SVGAGI (reference sequence). The CDR3 reads CASSPRPSGELFF. In DNA, the CDR3 is TGTGCCAGCAGTCCAAGACCATCCGGGGAGCTGTTTTTT.

The chain combines TRBV7-6 with TRBJ2-7, with TRBD1 identical over 7 bases. The CDR3 has 12 residues. J gave up 2 bases and V 8 bases, and 3 bases lay outside the gene matches. The germline CDR1 and CDR2 sequences are SGHVS and FNYEAQ. The CDR3 region is CASGTGAYEQYF. CDR3 bases: TGTGCCAGCGGAACAGGGGCCTACGAGCAGTACTTC.

This chain links TRBV4-1 with TRBJ1-5; D is unresolved. The CDR3 has 17 residues. Per the germline V gene, CDR1 is MGHRA and CDR2 is YSYEKL. V gave up 0 bases and J gave up 2 bases, with 14 bases separating them. CDR3 loop: CASSQDLYGMGNQPQHF. The CDR3 DNA follows: TGCGCCAGCAGCCAAGATCTTTACGGGATGGGCAATCAGCCCCAGCATTTT.

This chain connects TRBV14 to TRBJ2-5, with 7 positions matching TRBD1. From germline, CDR1 is SGHDN and CDR2 FVKESK. The CDR3 is 13 amino acids. Trimming cost V 0 bases and J 12 bases; bases outside gene matches: 7. CDR3: CASSQDRGIQKYF. The DNA for the CDR3 is TGTGCCAGCAGCCAAGACAGGGGGATTCAGAAGTACTTC.

The genes are TRBV9 and TRBJ2-3, with D unclear. In germline, CDR1 is SGDLS, CDR2 YYNGEE. This CDR3 region has 15 residues. V shed 0 bases and J shed 3 bases, with 11 bases lying between them. The CDR3 protein is CASSVAASTTDTQYF. CDR3 coding DNA: TGTGCCAGCAGCGTAGCCGCTAGTACTACAGATACGCAGTATTTT. Full variable domain (remainder filled in from reference TRBV9 and TRBJ2-3): DSGVTQTPKHLITATGQRVTLRCSPRSGDLSVYWYQQSLDQGLQFLIQYYNGEERAKGNILERFSAQQFPDLHSELNLSSLELGDSALYFCASSVAASTTDTQYFGPGTRLTVL.

V and J are TRBV11-2 and TRBJ1-6; D is perhaps TRBD1 (5 bases). CDR1 and CDR2 from the germline V gene are SGHAT and FQNNGV. Trimming left V 2 bases short and J 7 bases short, with 9 bases between. This CDR3 has 14 amino acids. The CDR3 bases are TGTGCCAGCAGCTTAAGTCAGGGCAATTCACCCCTCCACTTT. This translates into CASSLSQGNSPLHF.

The chain has TRBV30 and TRBJ1-4; D is undetermined. The CDR3 is made up of 15 amino acids. The V and J ends lost 3 bases and 7 bases respectively, with 18 bases between them. Germline V CDR1 and CDR2: GTSNPN, SVGIG (reference sequence). The CDR3 nucleotides read TGTGCCTGGAGGGTGGAGGGCACGTGGAGTGAAAAACTGTTTTTT. Protein sequence: CAWRVEGTWSEKLFF.

The V gene is TRBV4-3, the J gene TRBJ1-3; D unclear. This CDR3 has 14 residues. CDR1 LGHNA and CDR2 YSLEER come from the germline V gene. The V end was cut by 0 bases, the J end by 4 bases, with 7 bases between. The CDR3 DNA sequence: TGCGCCAGCAGCCAAGATTCCGGGGGAAACACCATATATTTT. Amino acid sequence: CASSQDSGGNTIYF.

The chain is built from TRBV29-1 and TRBJ2-2; TRBD2 aligns across 8 bases. CDR1 and CDR2 from the germline V gene are SQVTM and ANQGSEA. V lost 5 bases and J lost 6; bases outside the gene matches: 14. The CDR3 length is 16 residues. The CDR3 is CSVPPPGLDGSGELFF. CDR3 bases: TGCAGCGTTCCCCCTCCGGGACTAGACGGGTCCGGGGAGCTGTTTTTT.

This clone was recorded once. This rearrangement joins TRBV7-8 to TRBJ2-5, with D possibly being TRBD1 or TRBD2 (6 bases each). Trimming left V 5 bases short and J 5 bases short, with 21 bases between. CDR3 length: 16 amino acids. CDR1 SGHVS and CDR2 FQNEAQ come from the germline V gene. The CDR3 here is CASSPNPGAGGETQYF. For the CDR3, the DNA is TGTGCCAGCAGCCCGAATCCGGGGGCGGGCGGGGAGACCCAGTACTTC.